A selection of T cell receptor beta chains follows, all from one sample in a study of Graves' ophthalmopathy and Graves' hyperthyroidism. TCRdb passed the multiplex PCR reads through MiXCR, listing each CDR3 protein once. The data show some 210,000 distinct CDR3 sequences, around 28% seen once. The sample was peripheral blood. These receptors were obtained from a man aged 50 to 60 with Graves' ophthalmopathy. Each CDR3 is given with its conserved first and last residue. The D gene is left open where the match is weak. Expanded clones are given a class, and other clones once, few, many or no size at all.

j_gene	v_gene	d_gene	abundance	CDR3aa	CDR3nt
TRBJ2-7	TRBV12-3/TRBV12-4	-	many	CASSLGGASPYEQYF	TGTGCCAGCAGTTTGGGGGGCGCCAGCCCCTACGAGCAGTACTTC
TRBJ2-2	TRBV6-4	TRBD2	many	CASSTGTSAGATGELFF	TGTGCCAGCAGTACCGGCACTAGCGCCGGGGCCACCGGGGAGCTGTTTTTT
TRBJ2-7	TRBV15	-	-	CATSPSRETYEQYF	TGTGCCACCAGCCCGAGCCGGGAGACCTACGAGCAGTACTTC
TRBJ1-1	TRBV20-1	-	few	CSASRGSGRTEAFF	TGCAGTGCTAGTCGCGGGAGTGGCAGGACTGAAGCTTTCTTT
TRBJ1-5	TRBV30	-	many	CAWSVGGDQPQHF	TGTGCCTGGAGTGTAGGGGGAGATCAGCCCCAGCATTTT
TRBJ1-5	TRBV2	TRBD1	many	CASRTGDQPQHF	TGTGCCAGCAGAACAGGGGACCAGCCCCAGCATTTT
TRBJ2-5	TRBV6-5	-	many	CASSPQGSGTGTQYF	TGTGCCAGCAGCCCCCAGGGGAGCGGAACGGGGACCCAGTACTTC
TRBJ2-2	TRBV28	-	many	CASSTYRNTGELFF	TGTGCCAGCAGTACCTACAGGAACACCGGGGAGCTGTTTTTT
TRBJ2-7	TRBV6-2/TRBV6-3	TRBD2	-	CASSYLLAGSSYEQYF	TGTGCCAGCAGTTACCTACTAGCGGGGAGCTCCTACGAGCAGTACTTC
TRBJ2-7	TRBV29-1	-	-	CSVAFDGQYF	TGCAGCGTTGCGTTCGATGGGCAGTACTTC
TRBJ2-2	TRBV7-2	TRBD2	many	CASSSSGSVGGELFF	TGTGCCAGCAGCTCTAGCGGGAGTGTTGGCGGGGAGCTGTTTTTT
TRBJ2-7	TRBV11-2	-	many	CASSLAGNEQYF	TGTGCCAGCAGCTTAGCAGGAAACGAGCAGTACTTC
TRBJ1-1	TRBV5-5	TRBD1	many	CASSRQGGRTEAFF	TGTGCCAGCAGCAGACAGGGAGGGAGGACTGAAGCTTTCTTT
TRBJ1-1	TRBV7-9	-	-	CASSPTGWGTEAFF	TGTGCCAGCAGCCCAACCGGGTGGGGGACTGAAGCTTTCTTT
TRBJ1-2	TRBV6-1	-	-	CASGLRENYGYTF	TGTGCCAGCGGACTGAGGGAAAACTATGGCTACACCTTC
TRBJ1-1	TRBV30	-	many	CAWSLAGTRNTEAFF	TGTGCCTGGAGCCTTGCCGGGACAAGGAACACTGAAGCTTTCTTT
TRBJ2-7	TRBV12-3/TRBV12-4	TRBD1	many	CASSRTGGTYEQYF	TGTGCCAGCAGTCGGACAGGGGGAACCTACGAGCAGTACTTC
TRBJ2-5	TRBV29-1	-	many	CSVTDREETQYF	TGCAGCGTCACGGACAGAGAAGAGACCCAGTACTTC
TRBJ2-7	TRBV6-5	-	-	CASSYAGPSVYEQYF	TGTGCCAGCAGTTATGCGGGACCGAGCGTTTACGAGCAGTACTTC
TRBJ2-5	TRBV6-5	-	-	CASSYSPGFTETQYF	TGTGCCAGCAGTTACTCTCCAGGGTTTACAGAGACCCAGTACTTC
TRBJ1-5	TRBV12-3/TRBV12-4	-	many	CASRPQGADSNQPQHF	TGTGCCAGCCGCCCTCAGGGTGCCGATAGCAATCAGCCCCAGCATTTT
TRBJ2-5	TRBV15	-	-	CATSSPPLEETQYF	TGTGCCACCAGCAGCCCTCCTTTGGAAGAGACCCAGTACTTC